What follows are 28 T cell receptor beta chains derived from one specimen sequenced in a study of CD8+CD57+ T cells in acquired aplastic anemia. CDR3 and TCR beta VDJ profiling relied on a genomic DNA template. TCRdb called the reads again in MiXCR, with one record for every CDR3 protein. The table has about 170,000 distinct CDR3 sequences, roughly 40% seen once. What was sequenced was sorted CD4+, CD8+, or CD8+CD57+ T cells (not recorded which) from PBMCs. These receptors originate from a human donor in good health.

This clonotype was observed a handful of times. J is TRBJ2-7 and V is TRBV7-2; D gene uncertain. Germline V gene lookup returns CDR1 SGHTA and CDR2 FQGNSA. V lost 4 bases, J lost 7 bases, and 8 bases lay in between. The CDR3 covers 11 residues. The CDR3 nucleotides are TGTGCCAGCAGCTCCTTGGGGGAGCAGTACTTC. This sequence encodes CASSSLGEQYF.

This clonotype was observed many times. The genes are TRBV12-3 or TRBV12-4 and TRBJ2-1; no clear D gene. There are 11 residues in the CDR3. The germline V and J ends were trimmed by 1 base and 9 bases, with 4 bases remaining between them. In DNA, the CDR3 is TGTGCCAGCAGTTTAGAACGTGAGCAGTTCTTC. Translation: CASSLEREQFF.

The CDR3 bases are TGTGCCAGCAGCTTTCTAGCGGGACTCACAGATACGCAGTATTTT. Protein product: CASSFLAGLTDTQYF. The chain couples TRBV11-1 to TRBJ2-3; 9 positions agree with TRBD2. Losses at the gene ends were 3 bases for V and 2 bases for J; bases not matched to a gene: 3. Germline V gene sequence: CDR1 SGHAT, CDR2 FQDESV (reference sequence). This CDR3 comprises 15 residues.

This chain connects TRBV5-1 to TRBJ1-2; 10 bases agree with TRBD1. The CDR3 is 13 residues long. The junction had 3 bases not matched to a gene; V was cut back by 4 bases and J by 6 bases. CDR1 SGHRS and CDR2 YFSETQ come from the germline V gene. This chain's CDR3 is CASSLGQGNGYTF. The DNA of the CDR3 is TGCGCCAGCAGCCTGGGACAGGGGAATGGCTACACCTTC.

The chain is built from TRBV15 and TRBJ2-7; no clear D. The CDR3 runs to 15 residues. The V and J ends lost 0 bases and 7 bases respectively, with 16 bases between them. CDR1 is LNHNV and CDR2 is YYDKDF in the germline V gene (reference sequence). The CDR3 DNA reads TGTGCCACCAGCAGAGATCGGGTGGGCCAGAGGGAGCAGTACTTC. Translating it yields CATSRDRVGQREQYF.

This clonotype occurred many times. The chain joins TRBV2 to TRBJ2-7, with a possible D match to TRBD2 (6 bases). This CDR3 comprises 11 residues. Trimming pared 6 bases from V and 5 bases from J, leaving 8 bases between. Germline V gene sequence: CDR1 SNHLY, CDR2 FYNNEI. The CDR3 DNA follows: TGTGCCAGCAGCGGAGGGAACGAGCAGTACTTC. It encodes CASSGGNEQYF. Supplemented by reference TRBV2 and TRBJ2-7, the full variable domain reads EPEVTQTPSHQVTQMGQEVILRCVPISNHLYFYWYRQILGQKVEFLVSFYNNEISEKSEIFDDQFSVERPDGSNFTLKIRSTKLEDSAMYFCASSGGNEQYFGPGTRLTVT.

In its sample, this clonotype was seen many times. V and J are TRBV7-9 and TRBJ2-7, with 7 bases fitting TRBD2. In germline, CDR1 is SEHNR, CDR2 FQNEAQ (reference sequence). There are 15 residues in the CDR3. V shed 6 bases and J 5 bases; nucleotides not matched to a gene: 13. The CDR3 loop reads CASSGGGVRTNEQYF. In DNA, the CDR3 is TGTGCCAGCAGTGGGGGGGGGGTTCGTACTAACGAGCAGTACTTC.

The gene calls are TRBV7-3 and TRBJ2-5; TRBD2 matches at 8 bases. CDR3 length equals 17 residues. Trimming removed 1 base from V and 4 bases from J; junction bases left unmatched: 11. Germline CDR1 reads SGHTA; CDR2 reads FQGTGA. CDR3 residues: CASSLMEAGGSGETQYF. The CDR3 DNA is TGTGCCAGCAGCTTAATGGAGGCGGGAGGTTCGGGAGAGACCCAGTACTTC.

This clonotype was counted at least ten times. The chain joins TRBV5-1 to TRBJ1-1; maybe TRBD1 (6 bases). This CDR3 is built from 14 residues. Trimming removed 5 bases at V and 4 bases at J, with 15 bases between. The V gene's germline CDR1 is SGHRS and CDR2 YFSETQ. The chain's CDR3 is CASSRMGAGTEAFF. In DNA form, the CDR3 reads TGCGCCAGCAGTAGGATGGGGGCGGGCACTGAAGCTTTCTTT.

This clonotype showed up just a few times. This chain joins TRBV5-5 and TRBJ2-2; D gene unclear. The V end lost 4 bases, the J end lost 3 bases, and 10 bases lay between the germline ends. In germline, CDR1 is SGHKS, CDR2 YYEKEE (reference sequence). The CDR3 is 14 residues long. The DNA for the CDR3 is TGTGCCAGCAGCGACGGTGCTCACACCGGGGAGCTGTTTTTT. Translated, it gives CASSDGAHTGELFF.

DNA for the CDR3: TGTGCCAGCAAATCCGGGACAGCTGGAAACACCATATATTTT. Translated, it gives CASKSGTAGNTIYF. V usage is TRBV6-1 and J usage is TRBJ1-3, with TRBD1 matching 7 bases. The CDR3 runs 14 residues. After removal of 7 bases from V and 2 bases from J, the junction contained 5 bases not matched to a gene. From germline, CDR1 is MNHNS and CDR2 SASEGT.

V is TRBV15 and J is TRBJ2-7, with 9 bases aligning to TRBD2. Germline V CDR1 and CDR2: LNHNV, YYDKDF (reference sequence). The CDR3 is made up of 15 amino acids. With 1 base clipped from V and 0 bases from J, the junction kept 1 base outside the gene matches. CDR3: CATSRGLAASYEQYF. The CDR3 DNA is TGTGCCACCAGCAGAGGACTAGCGGCCTCCTACGAGCAGTACTTC. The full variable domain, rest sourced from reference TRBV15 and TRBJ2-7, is DAMVIQNPRYQVTQFGKPVTLSCSQTLNHNVMYWYQQKSSQAPKLLFHYYDKDFNNEADTPDNFQSRRPNTSFCFLDIRSPGLGDTAMYLCATSRGLAASYEQYFGPGTRLTVT.

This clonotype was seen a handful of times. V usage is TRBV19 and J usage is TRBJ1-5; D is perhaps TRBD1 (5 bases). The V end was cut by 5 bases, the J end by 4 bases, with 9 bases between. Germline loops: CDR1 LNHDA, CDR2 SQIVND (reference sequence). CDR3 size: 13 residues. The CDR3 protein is CASSYQGNQPQHF. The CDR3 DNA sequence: TGTGCCAGTAGTTATCAGGGAAATCAGCCCCAGCATTTT.

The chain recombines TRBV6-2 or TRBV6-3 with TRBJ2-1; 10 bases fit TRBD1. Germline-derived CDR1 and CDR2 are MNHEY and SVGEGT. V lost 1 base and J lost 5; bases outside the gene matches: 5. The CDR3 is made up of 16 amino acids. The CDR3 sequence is CASSYFGTGVNNEQFF. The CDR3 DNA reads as TGTGCCAGCAGTTACTTCGGGACAGGGGTAAACAATGAGCAGTTCTTC.

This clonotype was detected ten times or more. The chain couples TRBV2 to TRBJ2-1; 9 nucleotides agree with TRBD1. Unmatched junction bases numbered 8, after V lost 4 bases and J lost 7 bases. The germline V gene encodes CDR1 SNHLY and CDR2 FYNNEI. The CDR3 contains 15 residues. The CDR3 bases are TGTGCCAGCAGTGTCGACAGGGGGTATGGGAATGAGCAGTTCTTC. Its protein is CASSVDRGYGNEQFF.

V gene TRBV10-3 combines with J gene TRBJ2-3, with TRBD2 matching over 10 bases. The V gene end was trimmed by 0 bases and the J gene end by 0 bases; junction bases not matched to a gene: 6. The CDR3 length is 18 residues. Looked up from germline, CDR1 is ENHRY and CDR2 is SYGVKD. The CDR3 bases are TGTGCCATCAGTGAGTCTCCCCTGACTAGCGGGAGCACAGATACGCAGTATTTT. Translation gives CAISESPLTSGSTDTQYF.

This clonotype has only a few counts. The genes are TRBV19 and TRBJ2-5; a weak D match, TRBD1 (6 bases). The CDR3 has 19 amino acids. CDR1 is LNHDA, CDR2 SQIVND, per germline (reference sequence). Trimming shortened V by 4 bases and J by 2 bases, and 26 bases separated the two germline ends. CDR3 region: CASSKSRGLGFGGQETQYF. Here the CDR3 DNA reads TGTGCCAGTAGTAAATCCAGGGGCCTAGGGTTTGGTGGGCAAGAGACCCAGTACTTC. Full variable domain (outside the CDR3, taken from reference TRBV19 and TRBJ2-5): DGGITQSPKYLFRKEGQNVTLSCEQNLNHDAMYWYRQDPGQGLRLIYYSQIVNDFQKGDIAEGYSVSREKKESFPLTVTSAQKNPTAFYLCASSKSRGLGFGGQETQYFGPGTRLLVL.

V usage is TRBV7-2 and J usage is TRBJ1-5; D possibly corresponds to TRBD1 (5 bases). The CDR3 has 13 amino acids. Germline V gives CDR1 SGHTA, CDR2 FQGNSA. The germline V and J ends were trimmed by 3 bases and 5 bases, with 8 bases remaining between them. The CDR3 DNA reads TGTGCCAGCAGCTTCTGGGGCTATCAGCCCCAGCATTTT. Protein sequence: CASSFWGYQPQHF.

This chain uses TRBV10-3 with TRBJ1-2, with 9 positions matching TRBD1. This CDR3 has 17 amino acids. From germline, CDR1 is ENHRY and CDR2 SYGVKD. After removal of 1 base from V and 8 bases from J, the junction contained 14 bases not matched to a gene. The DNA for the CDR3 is TGTGCCATCAGTGAGTGGGTGGAGGGGACAGGGAGAAGGGGCTACACCTTC. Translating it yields CAISEWVEGTGRRGYTF.

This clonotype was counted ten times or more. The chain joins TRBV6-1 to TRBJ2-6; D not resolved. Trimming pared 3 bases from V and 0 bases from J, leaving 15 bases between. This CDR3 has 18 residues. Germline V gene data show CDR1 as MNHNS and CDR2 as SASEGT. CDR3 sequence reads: CASSDDRHGYSGANVLTF. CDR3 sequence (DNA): TGTGCCAGCAGTGACGATCGACACGGATACTCTGGGGCCAACGTCCTGACTTTC.

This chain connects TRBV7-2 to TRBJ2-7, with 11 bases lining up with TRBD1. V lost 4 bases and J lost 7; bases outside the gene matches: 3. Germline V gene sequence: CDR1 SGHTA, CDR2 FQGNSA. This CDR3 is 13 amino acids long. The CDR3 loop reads CASSSGQGEEQYF. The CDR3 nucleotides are TGTGCCAGCAGCTCGGGACAGGGGGAAGAGCAGTACTTC.

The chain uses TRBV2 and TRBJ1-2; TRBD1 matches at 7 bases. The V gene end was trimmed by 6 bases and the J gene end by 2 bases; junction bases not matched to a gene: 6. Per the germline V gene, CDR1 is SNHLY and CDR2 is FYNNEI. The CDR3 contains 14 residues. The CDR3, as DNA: TGTGCCAGCAGCGGGATGGACAGGAACTATGGCTACACCTTC. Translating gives CASSGMDRNYGYTF.

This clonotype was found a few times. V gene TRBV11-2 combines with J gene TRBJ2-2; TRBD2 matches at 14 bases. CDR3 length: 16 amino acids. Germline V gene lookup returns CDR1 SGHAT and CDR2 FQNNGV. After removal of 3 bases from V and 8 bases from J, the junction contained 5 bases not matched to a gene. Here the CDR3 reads CASSFGTSGRVGELFF. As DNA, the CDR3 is TGTGCCAGCAGCTTCGGGACTAGCGGGAGAGTGGGGGAGCTGTTTTTT.

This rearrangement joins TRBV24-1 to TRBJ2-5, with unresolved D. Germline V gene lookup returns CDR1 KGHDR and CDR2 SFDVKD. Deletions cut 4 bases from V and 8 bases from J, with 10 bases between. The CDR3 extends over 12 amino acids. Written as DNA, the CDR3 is TGTGCCACCAGTGAATCGGGCAGTACCCAGTACTTC. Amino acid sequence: CATSESGSTQYF.

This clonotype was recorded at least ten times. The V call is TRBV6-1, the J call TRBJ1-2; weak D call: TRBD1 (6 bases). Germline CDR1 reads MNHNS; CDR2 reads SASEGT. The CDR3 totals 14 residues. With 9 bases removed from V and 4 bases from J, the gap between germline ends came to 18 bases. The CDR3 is CASTWTERSYGYTF. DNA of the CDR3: TGTGCCAGTACATGGACAGAACGTAGCTATGGCTACACCTTC.

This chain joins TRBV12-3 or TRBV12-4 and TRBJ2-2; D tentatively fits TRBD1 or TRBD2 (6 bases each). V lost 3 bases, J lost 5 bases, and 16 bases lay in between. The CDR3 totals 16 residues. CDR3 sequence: CASSFEEGVGTGELFF. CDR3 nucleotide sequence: TGTGCCAGCAGTTTTGAGGAGGGGGTGGGGACCGGGGAGCTGTTTTTT.

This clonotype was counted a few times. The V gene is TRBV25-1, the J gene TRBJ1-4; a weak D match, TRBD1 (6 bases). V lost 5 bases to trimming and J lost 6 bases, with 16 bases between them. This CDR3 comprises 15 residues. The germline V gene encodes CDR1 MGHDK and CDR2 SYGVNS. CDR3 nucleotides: TGTGCCAGCAGTTTCATCGGACAGCAACATGAAAAACTGTTTTTT. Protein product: CASSFIGQQHEKLFF.

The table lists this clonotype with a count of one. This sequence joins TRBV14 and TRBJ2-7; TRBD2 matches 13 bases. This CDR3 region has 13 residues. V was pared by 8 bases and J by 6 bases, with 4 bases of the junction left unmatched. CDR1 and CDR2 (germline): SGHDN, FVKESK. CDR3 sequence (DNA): TGTGCCAGCTCAGGACTAGCGGGAGCCGAGCAGTACTTC. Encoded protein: CASSGLAGAEQYF.